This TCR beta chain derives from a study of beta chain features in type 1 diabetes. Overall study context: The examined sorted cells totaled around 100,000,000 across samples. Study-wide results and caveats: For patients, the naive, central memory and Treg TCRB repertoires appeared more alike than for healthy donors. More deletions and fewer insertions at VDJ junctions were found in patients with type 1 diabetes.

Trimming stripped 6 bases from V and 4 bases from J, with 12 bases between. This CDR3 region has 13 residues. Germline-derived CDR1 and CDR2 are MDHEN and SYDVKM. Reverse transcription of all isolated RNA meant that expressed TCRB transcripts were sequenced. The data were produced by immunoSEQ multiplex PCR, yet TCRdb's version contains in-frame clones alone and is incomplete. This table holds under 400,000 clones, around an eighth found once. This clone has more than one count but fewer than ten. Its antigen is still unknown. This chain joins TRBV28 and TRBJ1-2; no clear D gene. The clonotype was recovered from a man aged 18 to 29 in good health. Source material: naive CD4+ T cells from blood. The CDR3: CASSPLDLYGYTF. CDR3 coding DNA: TGTGCCAGCAGCCCACTCGATCTCTATGGCTACACCTTC.